Following are 20 T cell receptor beta chains from one sample sequenced in a study of Ad26.COV2.S vaccination and SARS-CoV-2 variants. Assay: immunoSEQ multiplex PCR; the TCRdb copy retains only in-frame clones and omits some. Of hundreds of thousands of clones in the sample, 80% to 95% were seen once. Treatment specified: around 19 received Ad26.COV2.S at low or high dose, single or two shots; about 5 received placebo; per-sample allocation not given. Day 63 after the first vaccine or placebo injection was the time point for sampling. The source was peripheral blood, collected in a trial of Ad26.COV2.S vaccine versus placebo. The receptors stem from a person aged 18-60 years who received the Ad26.COV2.S COVID-19 vaccine or a placebo.

The gene calls are TRBV5-1 and TRBJ1-1, with 11 positions matching TRBD1. CDR3 length: 15 residues. Germline-derived CDR1 and CDR2 are SGHRS and YFSETQ. J was trimmed by 4 bases and V by 4 bases; bases with no gene match: 6. The CDR3 DNA follows: TGCGCCAGCAGCCTCGGACAGGGGGCTGTCACTGAAGCTTTCTTT. This gives the protein CASSLGQGAVTEAFF.

The genes are TRBV23-1 and TRBJ1-1, with D tentatively TRBD1 (6 bases). TRBV23-1 carries the ORF label, with uncertain function. Trimming left V 3 bases short and J 3 bases short, with 26 bases between. This CDR3 has 19 amino acids. This CDR3 is CASSHPRFPSGARHTEAFF. CDR3 in DNA: TGCGCCAGCAGTCACCCCCGTTTCCCTTCAGGGGCGCGACACACTGAAGCTTTCTTT.

This clone has a single count. J is TRBJ1-4 and V is TRBV10-3; a possible D gene is TRBD1 (5 bases). Trimming pared 4 bases from V and 0 bases from J, leaving 9 bases between. CDR3 size: 15 residues. In germline, CDR1 is ENHRY, CDR2 SYGVKD. The CDR3, as DNA: TGTGCCATCAGTGTCGGCAGGGCAACTAATGAAAAACTGTTTTTT. Its translation is CAISVGRATNEKLFF.

This clone appeared a few times. The V gene is TRBV4-1, the J gene TRBJ2-1; 10 bases agree with TRBD1. The CDR3 is 15 amino acids. Per the germline V gene, CDR1 is MGHRA and CDR2 is YSYEKL. The V gene end was trimmed by 2 bases and the J gene end by 9 bases; junction bases not matched to a gene: 7. The CDR3, as DNA: TGCGCCAGCAGCCAATTAGGACAGGGGGTAGGTGAGCAGTTCTTC. Protein sequence: CASSQLGQGVGEQFF.

This clone was seen once. The CDR3 DNA reads as TGTGCCAGCAGCTTAGACGGGACTAGCCGGGAGACCCAGTACTTC. Translating gives CASSLDGTSRETQYF. The chain couples TRBV7-2 to TRBJ2-5; 9 nucleotides align to TRBD2. The CDR3 contains 15 residues. Germline values: CDR1 SGHTA, CDR2 FQGNSA. V dropped 1 base and J dropped 5; count of bases not matched to a gene: 5.

This chain connects TRBV30 to TRBJ1-1; D remains unclear. Germline assignment: CDR1 GTSNPN and CDR2 SVGIG (reference sequence). The CDR3 covers 14 residues. Trimming cost V 1 base and J 1 base, with 10 bases left between them. The CDR3 DNA reads as TGTGCCTGGAGTGGTTTACGGGCGAACACTGAAGCTTTCTTT. It yields the protein CAWSGLRANTEAFF.

The V gene is TRBV18, the J gene TRBJ2-7; unclear D gene. This CDR3 contains 14 residues. Germline CDR1 and CDR2: KGHSH and LQKENI. The V and J ends lost 1 base and 0 bases respectively, with 7 bases between them. Written as DNA, the CDR3 is TGTGCCAGCTCACCACAGGGAACCTCCTACGAGCAGTACTTC. This encodes CASSPQGTSYEQYF.

This chain joins TRBV3-1 (or the pseudogene TRBV3-2) and TRBJ2-7, with no clear D. Trimming removed 4 bases from V and 7 bases from J, with 8 bases in between. The CDR3 length is 11 residues. Per germline, CDR1 LGHDT and CDR2 YNNKEL (reference sequence). DNA of the CDR3: TGTGCCAGCAGCCGGACCCAGGAGCAGTACTTC. This codes for CASSRTQEQYF.

J is TRBJ1-1 and V is TRBV19; D is unresolved. V was shortened by 6 bases and J by 3 bases, with 17 bases between the two germline ends. Germline V lookup: CDR1 LNHDA, CDR2 SQIVND (reference sequence). The CDR3 is made up of 15 amino acids. The CDR3 here is CASSRLSAGHTEAFF. In DNA form, the CDR3 reads TGTGCCAGTAGCCGCCTGTCCGCCGGCCACACTGAAGCTTTCTTT. Looking up the rest from reference TRBV19 and TRBJ1-1 gives the full variable domain: DGGITQSPKYLFRKEGQNVTLSCEQNLNHDAMYWYRQDPGQGLRLIYYSQIVNDFQKGDIAEGYSVSREKKESFPLTVTSAQKNPTAFYLCASSRLSAGHTEAFFGQGTRLTVV.

CDR3 sequence reads: CASSRGRVDEQYF. CDR3 DNA: TGTGCCAGCAGTAGAGGGCGCGTGGACGAGCAGTACTTC. The chain links TRBV28 to TRBJ2-7; perhaps TRBD2 as D (5 bases). V was clipped by 5 bases and J by 5 bases, with 13 bases between them. This CDR3 has 13 amino acids. Germline assignment: CDR1 MDHEN and CDR2 SYDVKM.

The V gene is TRBV29-1, the J gene TRBJ2-5, with 11 bases aligning to TRBD2. Germline CDR1 SQVTM, CDR2 ANQGSEA. V lost 6 bases, J lost 5 bases, and 11 bases stayed unmatched. The CDR3 runs to 15 residues. CDR3 coding DNA: TGCAGCGTCCGTGGGGTAGCGGGAGGGCCTGAGACCCAGTACTTC. Translating it yields CSVRGVAGGPETQYF.

The chain couples TRBV24-1 to TRBJ2-7, with D maybe TRBD1 (6 bases). The CDR3 covers 13 residues. Looked up from germline, CDR1 is KGHDR and CDR2 is SFDVKD. V lost 4 bases, J lost 3 bases, and 9 bases lay in between. CDR3 sequence: CATSDPTGYEQYF. The CDR3 nucleotides read TGTGCCACCAGTGACCCGACAGGCTACGAGCAGTACTTC.

This chain uses TRBV10-2 with TRBJ1-6; D uncertain. Looked up from germline, CDR1 is WSHSY and CDR2 is SAAADI. The CDR3 contains 16 residues. V shed 5 bases and J shed 0 bases, with 11 bases lying between them. The CDR3 DNA reads as TGCGCCAGCAGTCAGCCAGAGAGCTCCTATAATTCACCCCTCCACTTT. It specifies CASSQPESSYNSPLHF.

The chain is built from TRBV3-1 (or the pseudogene TRBV3-2) and TRBJ2-5; no definite D call. Germline loops: CDR1 LGHDT, CDR2 YNNKEL (reference sequence). CDR3 size: 15 residues. The germline V and J ends were trimmed by 0 bases and 4 bases, with 12 bases remaining between them. The CDR3 sequence: CASSQESSRGETQYF. For the CDR3, the DNA is TGTGCCAGCAGCCAAGAATCGAGTAGAGGAGAGACCCAGTACTTC.

This rearrangement joins TRBV7-8 to TRBJ2-7, with TRBD1 matching 7 bases. CDR3 length: 13 residues. The trim removed 1 base at V and 5 bases at J, leaving 2 bases unmatched. CDR1 is SGHVS, CDR2 FQNEAQ, per germline. DNA of the CDR3: TGTGCCAGCAGCTTAGAAGGGACAGACGAGCAGTACTTC. Translated, it gives CASSLEGTDEQYF.

The gene calls are TRBV6-5 and TRBJ1-2; TRBD1 agrees at 9 bases. The CDR3 covers 15 residues. Losses at the gene ends were 5 bases for V and 3 bases for J; bases not matched to a gene: 7. Germline loops: CDR1 MNHEY, CDR2 SVGAGI. Written as DNA, the CDR3 is TGTGCCAGCAGTACCTACAGGGGGCAGGACTATGGCTACACCTTC. Protein: CASSTYRGQDYGYTF.

The chain is built from TRBV6-4 and TRBJ2-1; 7 positions agree with TRBD2. The CDR3 covers 14 residues. Trimming at V came to 4 bases and at J to 4 bases, leaving 4 bases not matched to a gene. The V gene's germline CDR1 is MRHNA and CDR2 SNTAGT. The CDR3 bases are TGTGCCAGCAGTGCCAAGCGGGGTTACAATGAGCAGTTCTTC. This codes for CASSAKRGYNEQFF.

The chain combines TRBV7-3 with TRBJ2-1; unclear D gene. The germline V gene encodes CDR1 SGHTA and CDR2 FQGTGA. The CDR3 has 15 amino acids. V lost 2 bases and J lost 0, with 8 bases in between. Here the CDR3 reads CASSLVRSSYNEQFF. CDR3 sequence (DNA): TGTGCCAGCAGCTTAGTAAGAAGCTCCTACAATGAGCAGTTCTTC.

J is TRBJ2-5 and V is TRBV7-9; 8 bases match TRBD2. Germline CDR1 is SEHNR and CDR2 is FQNEAQ (reference sequence). V shed 3 bases and J 4 bases; nucleotides not matched to a gene: 4. This CDR3 is 14 amino acids long. The CDR3 coding sequence is TGTGCCAGCAGCTTTCTCCTAGCGGGAGAGACCCAGTACTTC. Translated, it gives CASSFLLAGETQYF.

The chain uses TRBV4-2 and TRBJ1-4, with 9 bases aligning to TRBD1. V was pared by 3 bases and J by 6 bases, with 5 bases of the junction left unmatched. Per the germline V gene, CDR1 is LGHNA and CDR2 is YNFKEQ. The CDR3 is made up of 15 amino acids. In DNA form, the CDR3 reads TGTGCCAGCAGCCACAAGGGACAGGGAGATGAAAAACTGTTTTTT. This translates into CASSHKGQGDEKLFF.